This TCR beta chain was recorded in a study of spatial heterogeneity in lung cancer. About the research overall: Detected beta-chain sequences consistently exceeded alpha-chain sequences. General study points: Counts of expanded intratumoral alpha and beta TCRs tracked tumor mutation counts.

There are a few counts of this clonotype. Its antigen is unknown. This beta chain is an unintended read in a library built for alpha chains; its size means little. The time point here: sample taken at primary tumor resection. TCRdb analysed the 5' RACE reads with MiXCR anew, one entry per CDR3 protein. Of around 18,000 distinct CDR3 sequences listed, roughly 5.7% are singletons. CDR3 length: 14 amino acids. The V gene lost 4 bases and the J gene lost 6 bases, with 17 bases spanning the gap. Germline V gene data show CDR1 as SGHRS and CDR2 as YFSETQ. The sequence was collected from a female donor with early-stage non-small cell lung cancer. Sequencing was performed on lung tumor tissue, taken at surgery. This sequence joins TRBV5-1 and TRBJ2-7, with D perhaps TRBD2 (7 bases). The CDR3 nucleotides are TGCGCCAGCAGCCCGGGGGCGGGAGAAGCCGAGCAGTACTTC. Translated: CASSPGAGEAEQYF.